This TCR beta chain came from a study of blood T cell repertoires in COVID-19 (dated by TCRdb to about 2020). Background on the whole study: The collaborator samples originated in the United States, Italy and Spain and spanned the acute and convalescent phases of COVID-19. The material from the prospective study consisted of cDNA or gDNA derived from T cells, B-cell-depleted T cells, or PBMCs. Subjects who had been exposed to COVID-19, were actively infected with it, or had recovered from it provided the deeply sampled blood TCRbeta repertoires that made up the dataset. A freely available public database, intended as a resource for researchers studying the immune response to SARS-CoV-2, is where the repertoires were released. Samples were obtained from the ongoing ImmuneRACE study (first 160 participants) and from roughly 1,300 subjects provided by 6 global collaborators. Sample metadata almost always included a de-identified subject ID, COVID-19 status, age in years and sex. Where HLA class I and class II types were available, the types were taken from metadata supplied by the sample provider, not from assay-based typing.

The germline V gene provides CDR1 SGDLS and CDR2 YYNGEE. The V and J ends are trimmed by 0 bases and 3 bases, leaving 16 bases between them. The CDR3 runs 17 residues from the cysteine to the phenylalanine. Only the CDR3 part of the read is kept: 51 bases, read in frame from the first base. At one collaborating source in Seattle, patients were enrolled during active infection and were followed longitudinally through the course of disease. The collaborating institutions used their own protocols to collect whole blood in K2EDTA tubes. For TCRbeta analysis, collaborators shipped samples as frozen whole blood, isolated PBMCs, or DNA extracted from either of those sample types. What the study reported, not specific to this receptor: How much clinical and demographic metadata was included differed by source and by participant, and the metadata was provided uncurated.

This clone was detected only once. Its antigen specificity is not known. The input lacks base qualities; no much larger clone sits a single base away. TCRbeta CDR3 regions were amplified from genomic DNA by means of the immunoSEQ Assay, a bias-controlled multiplex PCR. For the original study's pipeline: The number of nucleated cells in each sample was estimated by amplification of reference gene primers within the assay. Sequence reads were collapsed and filtered to measure the absolute abundance of every unique TCRbeta CDR3 rearrangement. Productive Simpson clonality was computed per sample as the square root of Simpson's diversity index over productive rearrangements. TCRdb mirrors the immuneACCESS table, restricted to in-frame sequences. Some clones are absent from its copies; in checked studies, under half trace to an unresolved V gene, and the reason for the others is unknown. That table gives V, J and clone size, and the DNA gave D and trimming. The sample contains some 70,000 clones, approximately 80% of them found a single time. More than 10% of the sample lies in the top ten.

This chain joins TRBV9 to TRBJ1-3; D gene: possibly TRBD1, on 6 matching bases. The sample comprised peripheral blood. The clonotype comes from a man aged 50 or older with COVID-19, enrolled during active disease. The DNA reads TGTGCCAGCAGCGTAGAGGTGGGGGCCCCGATTGGAAACACCATATATTTT. Translated, this gives CASSVEVGAPIGNTIYF.